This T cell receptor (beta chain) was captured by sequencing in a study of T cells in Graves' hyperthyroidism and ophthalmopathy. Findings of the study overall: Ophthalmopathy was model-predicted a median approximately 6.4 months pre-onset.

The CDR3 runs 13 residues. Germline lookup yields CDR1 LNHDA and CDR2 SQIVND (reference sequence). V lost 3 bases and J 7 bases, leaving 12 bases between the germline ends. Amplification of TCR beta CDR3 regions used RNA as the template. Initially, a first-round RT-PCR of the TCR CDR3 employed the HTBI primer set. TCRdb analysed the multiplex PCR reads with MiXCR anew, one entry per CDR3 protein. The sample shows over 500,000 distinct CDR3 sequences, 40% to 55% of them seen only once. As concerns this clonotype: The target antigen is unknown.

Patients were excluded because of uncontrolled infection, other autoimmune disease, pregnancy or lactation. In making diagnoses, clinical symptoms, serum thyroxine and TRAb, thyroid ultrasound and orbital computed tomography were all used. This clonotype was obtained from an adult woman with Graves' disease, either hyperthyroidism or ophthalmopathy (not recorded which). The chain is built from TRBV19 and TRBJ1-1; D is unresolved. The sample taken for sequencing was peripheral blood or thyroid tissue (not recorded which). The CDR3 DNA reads TGTGCCAGTAGTATTGGGAGAATGGTTGAAGCTTTCTTT. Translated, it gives CASSIGRMVEAFF.